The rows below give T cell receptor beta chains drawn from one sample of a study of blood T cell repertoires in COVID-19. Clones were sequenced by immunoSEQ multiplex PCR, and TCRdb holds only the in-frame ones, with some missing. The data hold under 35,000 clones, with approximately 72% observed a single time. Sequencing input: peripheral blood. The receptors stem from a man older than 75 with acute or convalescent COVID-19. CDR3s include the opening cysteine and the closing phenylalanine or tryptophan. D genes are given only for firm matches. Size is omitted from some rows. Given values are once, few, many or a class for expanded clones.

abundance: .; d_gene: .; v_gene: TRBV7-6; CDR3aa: CASSFDDSSYEQYF
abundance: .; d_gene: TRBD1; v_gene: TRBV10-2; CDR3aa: CASSDRGVPRYTF
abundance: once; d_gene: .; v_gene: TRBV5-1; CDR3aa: CASNRDTLTGELFF
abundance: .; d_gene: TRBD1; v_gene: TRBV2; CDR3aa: CASRTGGFGANVLTF
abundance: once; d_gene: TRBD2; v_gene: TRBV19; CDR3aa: CASSTGLAGSTDTQYF
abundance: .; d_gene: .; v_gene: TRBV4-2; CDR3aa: CASSQDGRDSLYNEQFF
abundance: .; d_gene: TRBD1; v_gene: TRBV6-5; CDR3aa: CASSLGQGYEQYF
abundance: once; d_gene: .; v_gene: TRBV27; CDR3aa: CASSFSGGYGEQETQYF
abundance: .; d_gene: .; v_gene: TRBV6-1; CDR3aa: CASSEGSSGNTIYF
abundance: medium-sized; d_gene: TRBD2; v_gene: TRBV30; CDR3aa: CALKPMASGEQETQYF
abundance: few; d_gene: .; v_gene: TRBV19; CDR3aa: CATKTPTYTGELFF
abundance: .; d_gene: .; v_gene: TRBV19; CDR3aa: CASREDRTGYEQYF
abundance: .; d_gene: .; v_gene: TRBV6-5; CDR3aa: CASTPTGGNTEAFF
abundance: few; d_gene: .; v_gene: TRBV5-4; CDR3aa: CASSLLGSPDTQYF
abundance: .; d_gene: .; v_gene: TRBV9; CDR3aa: CASSVEFILGEGFTGNTIYF
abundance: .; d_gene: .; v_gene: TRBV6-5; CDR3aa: CASRLQGFGYTF
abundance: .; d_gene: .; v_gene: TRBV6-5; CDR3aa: CASSYNSAYSPLHF
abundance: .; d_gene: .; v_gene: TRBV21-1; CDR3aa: CASRKEAFF
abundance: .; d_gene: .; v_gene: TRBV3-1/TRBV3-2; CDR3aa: CASSPILSQGENSNQPQHF
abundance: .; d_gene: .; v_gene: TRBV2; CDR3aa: CASNRDQYNQPQHF
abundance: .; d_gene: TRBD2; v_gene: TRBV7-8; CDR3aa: CASSRGGKETQYF
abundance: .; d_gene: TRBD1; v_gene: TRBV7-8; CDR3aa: CASSLGQGETQYF
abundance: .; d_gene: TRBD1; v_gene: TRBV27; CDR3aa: CASSFGQGAGEQYF